This T cell receptor (beta chain) was profiled in a study of blood T cells in healthy people across ages. Findings and caveats of the study: Roughly linearly, TCR beta diversity per million T cells fell as age increased.

CDR1 is MNHEY and CDR2 is SVGEGT in the germline V gene. Trimming removed 7 bases at V and 1 base at J, with 8 bases between. CDR3 length: 12 residues. The use of a sample-barcoded 5' primer and a J-beta primer mix characterized a second PCR of about 6 to 11 cycles. Each cDNA molecule, via a template-switch adaptor with 12 random nucleotides, was tagged. MiXCR was run by TCRdb on the 5' RACE reads, yielding one entry per CDR3 protein. The sample gives about 400,000 distinct CDR3 sequences, 45% to 60% of which show up once; approximately 51% is in the top ten. This clonotype was picked up a small number of times. Its matching antigen is unknown.

The clonotype comes from a man aged 55-75 years in good health. Sequenced input: blood. The chain has TRBV6-2 or TRBV6-3 and TRBJ2-7; D gene unclear. CDR3 amino acids: CASTDSSYEQYF. DNA for the CDR3: TGTGCCAGCACAGACTCTTCCTACGAGCAGTACTTC.